What follows are 7 T cell receptor beta chains derived from one specimen sequenced in a study of T cell responses to AZD1222 COVID-19 vaccine. Only in-frame clones appear in the TCRdb table, and some are missing; sequencing was by immunoSEQ multiplex PCR. Here the sample spans around 180,000 clones, around 92% being singletons. Specimen: peripheral blood, collected on day 0 of AZD1222 vaccination. These receptors were obtained from an adult in good health.

This sequence joins TRBV30 and TRBJ1-1; D is ambiguous. The germline V gene encodes CDR1 GTSNPN and CDR2 SVGIG (reference sequence). The CDR3 covers 12 residues. Trimming removed 2 bases at V and 5 bases at J, with 9 bases between. Here the CDR3 reads CAWSRGKTEAFF. The CDR3 DNA sequence: TGTGCCTGGAGTCGGGGAAAGACTGAAGCTTTCTTT.

This chain connects TRBV29-1 to TRBJ2-1; tentative D call: TRBD1 (6 bases). CDR1 and CDR2 (germline): SQVTM, ANQGSEA. With 3 bases removed from V and 4 bases from J, the gap between germline ends came to 10 bases. This CDR3 comprises 13 residues. The DNA of the CDR3 is TGCAGCGTTGAGCCACAGGGTTACAATGAGCAGTTCTTC. This sequence encodes CSVEPQGYNEQFF.

The chain uses TRBV7-9 and TRBJ1-4; weak D call: TRBD1 (6 bases). Germline V gene sequence: CDR1 SEHNR, CDR2 FQNEAQ (reference sequence). This CDR3 region has 15 residues. V was clipped by 1 base and J by 7 bases, with 13 bases between them. The CDR3 DNA is TGTGCCAGCAGCTTAGTTATGGGGGCGACTGAAAAACTGTTTTTT. Amino acids: CASSLVMGATEKLFF.

CDR3 residues: CASSVGPNNEKLFF. CDR3 coding DNA: TGTGCCAGCAGCGTAGGTCCGAATAATGAAAAACTGTTTTTT. V and J are TRBV9 and TRBJ1-4; D is uncertain. CDR3 length: 14 amino acids. V was clipped by 0 bases and J by 4 bases, with 7 bases between them. Germline V gene sequence: CDR1 SGDLS, CDR2 YYNGEE.

The chain combines TRBV6-5 with TRBJ1-5, with TRBD1 matching 9 bases. In germline, CDR1 is MNHEY, CDR2 SVGAGI. The CDR3 totals 15 residues. The ends lost 6 bases at V and 2 bases at J; junction bases unmatched: 5. CDR3 DNA sequence: TGTGCCAGCAGGTACAGGGGGCGCGGCAATCAGCCCCAGCATTTT. Translation: CASRYRGRGNQPQHF.

V and J are TRBV5-4 and TRBJ2-7; TRBD2 might be the D (6 bases). Germline values: CDR1 SGHNT, CDR2 YYREEE (reference sequence). The germline V and J ends were trimmed by 0 bases and 3 bases, with 7 bases remaining between them. The CDR3 consists of 13 residues. The CDR3: CASSLAGVYEQYF. The CDR3 DNA follows: TGTGCCAGCAGCTTGGCGGGGGTCTACGAGCAGTACTTC.

The V gene is TRBV9, the J gene TRBJ1-1; TRBD1 might be the D (5 bases). CDR3 length equals 13 residues. The V and J ends lost 4 bases and 3 bases respectively, with 10 bases between them. Germline CDR1 is SGDLS and CDR2 is YYNGEE. Here the CDR3 reads CASSITGYTEAFF. CDR3 DNA sequence: TGTGCCAGCAGCATAACAGGCTACACTGAAGCTTTCTTT.